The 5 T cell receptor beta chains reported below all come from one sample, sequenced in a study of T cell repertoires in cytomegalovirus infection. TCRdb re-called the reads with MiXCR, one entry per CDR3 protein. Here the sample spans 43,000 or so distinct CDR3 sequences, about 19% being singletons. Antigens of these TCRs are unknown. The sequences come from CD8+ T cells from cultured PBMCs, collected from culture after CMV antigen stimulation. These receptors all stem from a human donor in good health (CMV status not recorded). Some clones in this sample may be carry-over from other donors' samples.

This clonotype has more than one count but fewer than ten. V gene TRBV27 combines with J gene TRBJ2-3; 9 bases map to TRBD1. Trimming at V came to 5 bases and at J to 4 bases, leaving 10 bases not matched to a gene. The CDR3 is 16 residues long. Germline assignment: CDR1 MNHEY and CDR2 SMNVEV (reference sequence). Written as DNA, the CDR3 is TGTGCCAGCAGTCCCCGACAGGGGGTTAAGGCAGATACGCAGTATTTT. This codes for CASSPRQGVKADTQYF.

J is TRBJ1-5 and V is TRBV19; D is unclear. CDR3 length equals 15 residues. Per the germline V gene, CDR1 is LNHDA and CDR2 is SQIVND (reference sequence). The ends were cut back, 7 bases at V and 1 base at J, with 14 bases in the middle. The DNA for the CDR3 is TGTGCCAGTACCCTGGACGGAAGAAGCAATCAGCCCCAGCATTTT. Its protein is CASTLDGRSNQPQHF.

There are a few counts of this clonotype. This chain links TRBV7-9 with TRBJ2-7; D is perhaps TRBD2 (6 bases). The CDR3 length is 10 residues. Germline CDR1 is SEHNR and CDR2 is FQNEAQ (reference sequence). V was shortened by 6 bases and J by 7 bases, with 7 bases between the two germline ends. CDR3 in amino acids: CASSREEQYF. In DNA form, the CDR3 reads TGTGCCAGCAGTCGGGAGGAGCAGTACTTC. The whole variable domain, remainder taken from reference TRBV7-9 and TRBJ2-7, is DTGVSQNPRHKITKRGQNVTFRCDPISEHNRLYWYRQTLGQGPEFLTYFQNEAQLEKSRLLSDRFSAERPKGSFSTLEIQRTEQGDSAMYLCASSREEQYFGPGTRLTVT.

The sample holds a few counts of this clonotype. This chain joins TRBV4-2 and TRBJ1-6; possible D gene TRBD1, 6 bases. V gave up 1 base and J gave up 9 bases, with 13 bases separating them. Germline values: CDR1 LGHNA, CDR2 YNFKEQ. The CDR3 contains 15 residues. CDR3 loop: CASSQVGDTVSPLHF. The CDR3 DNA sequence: TGTGCCAGCAGCCAAGTCGGGGACACCGTTTCACCCCTCCACTTT.

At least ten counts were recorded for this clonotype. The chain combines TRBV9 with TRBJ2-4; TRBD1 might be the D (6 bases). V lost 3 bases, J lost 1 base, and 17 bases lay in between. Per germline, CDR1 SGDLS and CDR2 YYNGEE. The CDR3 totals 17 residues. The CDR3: CASSGPEDSRAKNIQYF. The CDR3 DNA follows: TGTGCCAGCAGCGGCCCGGAGGACAGCCGGGCCAAAAACATTCAGTACTTC.